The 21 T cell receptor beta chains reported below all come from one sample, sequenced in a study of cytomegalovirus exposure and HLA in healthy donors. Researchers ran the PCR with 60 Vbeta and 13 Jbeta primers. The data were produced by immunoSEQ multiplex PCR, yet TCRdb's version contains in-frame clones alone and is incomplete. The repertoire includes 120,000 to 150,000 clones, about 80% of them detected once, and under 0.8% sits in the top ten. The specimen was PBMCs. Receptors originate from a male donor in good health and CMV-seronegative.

The CDR3 region is CASSRLAMNTGELFF. The CDR3 nucleotides read TGTGCCAGTAGTAGACTAGCGATGAACACCGGGGAGCTGTTTTTT. This chain joins TRBV19 and TRBJ2-2, with 8 bases identical to TRBD2. CDR3 length equals 15 residues. V shed 4 bases and J 1 base; nucleotides not matched to a gene: 2. Germline V lookup: CDR1 LNHDA, CDR2 SQIVND (reference sequence).

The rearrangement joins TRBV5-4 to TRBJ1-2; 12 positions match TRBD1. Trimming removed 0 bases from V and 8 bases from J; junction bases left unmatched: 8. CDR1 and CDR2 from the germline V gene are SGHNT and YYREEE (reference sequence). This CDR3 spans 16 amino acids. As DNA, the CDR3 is TGTGCCAGCAGCTTGGTAAAGGGACAGGGGGCAGGAGGCTACACCTTC. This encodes CASSLVKGQGAGGYTF.

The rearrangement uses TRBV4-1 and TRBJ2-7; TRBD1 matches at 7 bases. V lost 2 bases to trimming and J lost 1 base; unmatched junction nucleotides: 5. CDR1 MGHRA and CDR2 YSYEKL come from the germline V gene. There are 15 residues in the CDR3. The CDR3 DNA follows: TGCGCCAGCAGCCAATCGATGACAGGGTCCTACGAGCAGTACTTC. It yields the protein CASSQSMTGSYEQYF.

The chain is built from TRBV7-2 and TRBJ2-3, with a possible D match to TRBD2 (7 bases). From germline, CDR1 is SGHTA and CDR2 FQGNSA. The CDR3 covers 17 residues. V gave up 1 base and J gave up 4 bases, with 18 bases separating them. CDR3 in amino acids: CASSLVGGGRGADTQYF. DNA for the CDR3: TGTGCCAGCAGCTTAGTTGGGGGGGGCAGGGGTGCAGATACGCAGTATTTT.

CDR3 coding DNA: TGCAGTGCTAGTGAGGGGGCGACAGCTTTCTTT. Its translation is CSASEGATAFF. The V gene is TRBV20-1, the J gene TRBJ1-1, with TRBD1 matching over 7 bases. The junction had 5 bases not matched to a gene; V was cut back by 3 bases and J by 10 bases. The CDR3 consists of 11 residues. The germline CDR1 and CDR2 sequences are DFQATT and SNEGSKA (reference sequence).

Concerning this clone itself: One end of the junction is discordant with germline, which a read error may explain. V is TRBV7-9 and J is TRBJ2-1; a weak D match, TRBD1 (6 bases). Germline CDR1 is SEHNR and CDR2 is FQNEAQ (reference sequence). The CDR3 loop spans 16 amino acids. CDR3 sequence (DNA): TGTTCCAGCAGCCCCTCAACAGGGAGCCCCTACAATGAGCAGTTCTTC. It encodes CSSSPSTGSPYNEQFF.

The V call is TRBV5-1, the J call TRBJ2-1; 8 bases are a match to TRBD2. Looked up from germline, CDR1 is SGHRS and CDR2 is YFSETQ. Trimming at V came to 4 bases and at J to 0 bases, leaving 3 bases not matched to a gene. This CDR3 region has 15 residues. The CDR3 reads CASSGLASSYNEQFF. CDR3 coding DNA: TGCGCCAGCAGCGGACTAGCCAGCTCCTACAATGAGCAGTTCTTC. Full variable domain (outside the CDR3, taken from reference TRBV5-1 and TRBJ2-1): KAGVTQTPRYLIKTRGQQVTLSCSPISGHRSVSWYQQTPGQGLQFLFEYFSETQRNKGNFPGRFSGRQFSNSRSEMNVSTLELGDSALYLCASSGLASSYNEQFFGPGTRLTVL.

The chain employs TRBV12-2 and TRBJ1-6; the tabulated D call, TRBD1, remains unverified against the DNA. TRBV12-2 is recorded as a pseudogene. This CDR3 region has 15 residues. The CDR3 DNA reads TGTGCAAGTCGCTTTAGGGGACAGGGGGACTCACCCCTCCACTTT. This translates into CASRFRGQGDSPLHF.

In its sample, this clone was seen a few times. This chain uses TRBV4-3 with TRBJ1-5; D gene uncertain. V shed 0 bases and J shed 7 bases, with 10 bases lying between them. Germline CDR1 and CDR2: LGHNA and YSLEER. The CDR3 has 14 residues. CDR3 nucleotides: TGCGCCAGCAGCCAAGAGATAGGCGGCCAGCCCCAGCATTTT. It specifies CASSQEIGGQPQHF.

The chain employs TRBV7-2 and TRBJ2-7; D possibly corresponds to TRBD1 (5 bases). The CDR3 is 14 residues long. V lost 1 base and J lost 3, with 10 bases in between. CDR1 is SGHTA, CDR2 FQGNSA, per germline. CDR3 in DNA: TGTGCCAGCAGCTTAGATAGGGGCGTCTACGAGCAGTACTTC. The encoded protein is CASSLDRGVYEQYF.

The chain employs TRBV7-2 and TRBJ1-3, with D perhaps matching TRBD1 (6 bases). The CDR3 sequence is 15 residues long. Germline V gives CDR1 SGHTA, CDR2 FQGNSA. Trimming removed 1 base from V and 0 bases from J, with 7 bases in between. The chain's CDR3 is CASSLDRVSGNTIYF. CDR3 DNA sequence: TGTGCCAGCAGCTTAGACAGGGTCTCTGGAAACACCATATATTTT.

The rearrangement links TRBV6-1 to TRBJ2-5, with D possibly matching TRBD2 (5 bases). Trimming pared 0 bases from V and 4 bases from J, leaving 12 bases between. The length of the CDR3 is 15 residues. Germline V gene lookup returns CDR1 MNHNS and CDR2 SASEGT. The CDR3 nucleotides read TGTGCCAGCAGTGAAGCGAGGGCAGGCCGAGAGACCCAGTACTTC. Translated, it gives CASSEARAGRETQYF.

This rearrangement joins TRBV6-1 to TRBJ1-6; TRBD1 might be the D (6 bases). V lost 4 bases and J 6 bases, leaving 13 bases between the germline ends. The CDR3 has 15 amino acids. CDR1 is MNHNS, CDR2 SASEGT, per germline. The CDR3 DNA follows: TGTGCCAGCAGTGTTCAGCAGGGGTTTAATTCACCCCTCCACTTT. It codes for CASSVQQGFNSPLHF.

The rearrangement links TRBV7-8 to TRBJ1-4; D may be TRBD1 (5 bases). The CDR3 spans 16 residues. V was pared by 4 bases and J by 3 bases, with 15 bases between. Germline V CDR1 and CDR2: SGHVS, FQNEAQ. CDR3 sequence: CASSSREGDSNEKLFF. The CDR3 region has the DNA TGTGCCAGCAGCTCGCGCGAAGGGGATTCTAATGAAAAACTGTTTTTT. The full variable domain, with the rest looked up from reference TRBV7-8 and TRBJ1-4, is GAGVSQSPRYKVAKRGQDVALRCDPISGHVSLFWYQQALGQGPEFLTYFQNEAQLDKSGLPSDRFFAERPEGSVSTLKIQRTQQEDSAVYLCASSSREGDSNEKLFFGSGTQLSVL.

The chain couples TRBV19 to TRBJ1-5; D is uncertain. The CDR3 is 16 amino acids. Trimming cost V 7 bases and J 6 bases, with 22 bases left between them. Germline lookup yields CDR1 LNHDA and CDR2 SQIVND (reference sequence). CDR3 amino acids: CASTTLGSGWGQPQHF. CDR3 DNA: TGTGCCAGTACCACACTAGGGTCGGGATGGGGTCAGCCCCAGCATTTT. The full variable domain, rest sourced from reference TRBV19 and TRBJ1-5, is DGGITQSPKYLFRKEGQNVTLSCEQNLNHDAMYWYRQDPGQGLRLIYYSQIVNDFQKGDIAEGYSVSREKKESFPLTVTSAQKNPTAFYLCASTTLGSGWGQPQHFGDGTRLSIL.

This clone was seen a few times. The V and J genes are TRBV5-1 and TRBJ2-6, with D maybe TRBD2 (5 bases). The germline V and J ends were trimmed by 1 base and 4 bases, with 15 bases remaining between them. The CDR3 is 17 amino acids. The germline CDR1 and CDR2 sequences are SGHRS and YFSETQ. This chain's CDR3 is CASSLISSLPGANVLTF. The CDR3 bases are TGCGCCAGCAGCTTGATTTCTAGCCTTCCCGGGGCCAACGTCCTGACTTTC.

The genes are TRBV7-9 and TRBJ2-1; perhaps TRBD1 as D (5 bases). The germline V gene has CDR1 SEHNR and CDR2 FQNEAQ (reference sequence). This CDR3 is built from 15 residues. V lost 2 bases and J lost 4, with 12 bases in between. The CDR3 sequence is CASSLPGLGYNEQFF. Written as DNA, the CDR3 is TGTGCCAGCAGCTTACCAGGGCTCGGATACAATGAGCAGTTCTTC.

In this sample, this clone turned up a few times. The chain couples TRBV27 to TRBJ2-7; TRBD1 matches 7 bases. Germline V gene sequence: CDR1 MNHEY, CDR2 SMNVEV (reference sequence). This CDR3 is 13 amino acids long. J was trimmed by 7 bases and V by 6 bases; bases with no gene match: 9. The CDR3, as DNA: TGTGCCAGCAGGACCACAGGGGTTGGAGAGCAGTACTTC. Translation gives CASRTTGVGEQYF.

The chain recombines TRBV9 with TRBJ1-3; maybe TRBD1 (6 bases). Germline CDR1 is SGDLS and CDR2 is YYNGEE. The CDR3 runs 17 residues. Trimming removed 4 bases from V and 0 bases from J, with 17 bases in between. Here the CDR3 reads CASSTDLRDTSGNTIYF. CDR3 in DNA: TGTGCCAGCAGCACGGACCTCCGGGACACCTCTGGAAACACCATATATTTT.

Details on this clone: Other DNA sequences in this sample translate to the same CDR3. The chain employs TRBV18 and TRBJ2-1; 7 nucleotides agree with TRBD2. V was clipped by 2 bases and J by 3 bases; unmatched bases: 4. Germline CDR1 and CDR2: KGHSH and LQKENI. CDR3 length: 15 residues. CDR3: CASSPGLADYNEQFF. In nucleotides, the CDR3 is TGTGCCAGCTCACCAGGCCTAGCGGACTACAATGAGCAGTTCTTC.

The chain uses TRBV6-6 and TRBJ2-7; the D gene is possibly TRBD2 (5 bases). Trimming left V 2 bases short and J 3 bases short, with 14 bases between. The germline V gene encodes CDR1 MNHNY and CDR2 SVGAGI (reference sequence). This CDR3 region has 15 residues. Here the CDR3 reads CASSYPTGKHYEQYF. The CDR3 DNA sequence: TGTGCCAGCAGTTACCCCACGGGGAAACACTACGAGCAGTACTTC.